Below, one T cell receptor beta chain is given with its context. Its specific antigen is unknown. The input lacks base qualities; no much larger clone sits a single base away. The record originates from a study of blood T cell repertoires in COVID-19 (dated by TCRdb to about 2020). Turning to the overall study: The collaborator samples originated in the United States, Italy and Spain and spanned the acute and convalescent phases of COVID-19. The prospective study material was composed of cDNA or gDNA derived from T cells, B-cell-depleted T cells, or PBMCs. Deeply sampled blood TCRbeta repertoires from subjects exposed to, actively infected with, or recovered from COVID-19 were included in the dataset. A freely available public database, intended as a resource for researchers studying the immune response to SARS-CoV-2, is where the repertoires were released. The samples were drawn from two sources: the first 160 participants of the ongoing ImmuneRACE study, and over 950 subjects contributed by 6 global collaborators. Sample metadata almost always included a de-identified subject ID, COVID-19 status, age in years and sex. HLA class I and class II types, where available, came from metadata supplied by the sample provider rather than from assay-based typing. Overall study results and their limits: Clinical and demographic metadata were provided uncurated, with the amount varying by source and participant.

TCRbeta CDR3 regions were amplified from genomic DNA using the immunoSEQ Assay, a bias-controlled multiplex PCR. In the authors' own workflow: Within the assay, amplification of reference gene primers was used to estimate how many nucleated cells each sample contained. To quantify the absolute abundance of each unique TCRbeta CDR3 rearrangement, sequence reads were collapsed and filtered. Productive Simpson clonality was computed per sample as the square root of Simpson's diversity index over productive rearrangements. TCRdb re-hosts the immuneACCESS table, in-frame sequences only. Its copies lack some clones; in the studies checked, an unresolved V gene accounts for under half of them, and the cause for the rest is not known. For V, J and clone size, that table is used; D and trimming come from the DNA. The sample table lists 35,000 to 50,000 clones, more than 70% of them with a count of one. 4.2% of the sample rests with the top ten.

The collaborating institutions used their own protocols to collect whole blood in K2EDTA tubes. Collaborator samples were shipped for TCRbeta analysis as frozen whole blood, isolated PBMCs, or DNA extracted from either sample type. The CDR3, from cysteine to phenylalanine, totals 14 residues. The only DNA kept is the CDR3, 42 bases in frame from the first base. Taken from the germline V gene, the CDR1 and CDR2 loops are MNHNS and SASEGT. Ends trimmed: V by 5 bases, J by 7 bases; bases unmatched to a gene: 8. Material: peripheral blood. The TCR sequence derives from a woman aged 70-85 years with acute or convalescent COVID-19. The V and J segments used are TRBV6-1 and TRBJ2-1; 7 bases in the junction line up with TRBD2. CDR3 region: CASSPREMGNEQFF. In nucleotide form, the sequence is TGTGCCAGCAGTCCGCGGGAGATGGGGAATGAGCAGTTCTTC.